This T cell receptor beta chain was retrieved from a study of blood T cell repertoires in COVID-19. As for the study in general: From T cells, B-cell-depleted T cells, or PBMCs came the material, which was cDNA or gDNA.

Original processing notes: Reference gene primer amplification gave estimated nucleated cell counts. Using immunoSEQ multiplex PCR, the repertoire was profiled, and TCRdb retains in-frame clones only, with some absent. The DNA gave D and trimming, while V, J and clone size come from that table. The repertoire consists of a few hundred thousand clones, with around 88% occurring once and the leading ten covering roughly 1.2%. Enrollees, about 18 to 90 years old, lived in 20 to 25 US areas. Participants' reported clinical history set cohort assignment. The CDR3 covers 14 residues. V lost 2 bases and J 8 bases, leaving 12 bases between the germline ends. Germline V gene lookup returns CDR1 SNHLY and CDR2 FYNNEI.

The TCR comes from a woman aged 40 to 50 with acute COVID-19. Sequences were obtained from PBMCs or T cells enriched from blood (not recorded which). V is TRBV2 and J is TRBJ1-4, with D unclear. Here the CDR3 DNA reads TGTGCCAGCAGTGAATACGGGTGGAAAGAAAAACTGTTTTTT. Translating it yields CASSEYGWKEKLFF.